A selection of T cell receptor beta chains follows, all from one sample in a study of blood T cell repertoires in COVID-19. Here immunoSEQ multiplex PCR was the method, and the copy in TCRdb shows in-frame clones only, minus some. The sample has 350,000 to 450,000 clones, approximately 86% seen once. What was sequenced was peripheral blood. These receptors all stem from a woman in her sixties or seventies with COVID-19, enrolled during active disease. Both conserved end residues are part of each CDR3. The D gene is left open where the match is weak. Clone size, where shown, is once, few, many, or a class for clones that have expanded.

j_gene: TRBJ2-3
abundance: NA
d_gene: NA
v_gene: TRBV2
CDR3nt: TGTGTCGTCCGGCCGGGACTAGATACGCAGTATTTT
CDR3aa: CVVRPGLDTQYF

j_gene: TRBJ2-7
abundance: NA
d_gene: TRBD2
v_gene: TRBV19
CDR3nt: TGTGCCAGTAGTATAGCGGAGCGGGGGGCCTACGAGCAGTACTTC
CDR3aa: CASSIAERGAYEQYF

j_gene: TRBJ1-6
abundance: NA
d_gene: NA
v_gene: TRBV30
CDR3nt: TGTGCCTGGAGCTTAAAAGCAGGGATATCGATTACCTATAATTCACCCCTCCACTTT
CDR3aa: CAWSLKAGISITYNSPLHF

j_gene: TRBJ2-1
abundance: NA
d_gene: NA
v_gene: TRBV7-2
CDR3nt: TGTGCCAGCAGCCGCGGGTCTGTTGGTGGTGAGCAGTTCTTC
CDR3aa: CASSRGSVGGEQFF

j_gene: TRBJ2-1
abundance: NA
d_gene: TRBD2
v_gene: TRBV7-2
CDR3nt: TGTGCCAGCAGCCCACCGACCGGGACTAGCTTTTCTAATGAGCAGTTCTTC
CDR3aa: CASSPPTGTSFSNEQFF

j_gene: TRBJ1-4
abundance: NA
d_gene: NA
v_gene: TRBV30
CDR3nt: TGTGCCTGGAGTGTAGGTGGAGGGGATGAAAAACTGTTTTTT
CDR3aa: CAWSVGGGDEKLFF

j_gene: TRBJ1-1
abundance: few
d_gene: NA
v_gene: TRBV5-6
CDR3nt: TGTGCCAGCAGCACAATCAGGGGTCAGGACACTGAAGCTTTCTTT
CDR3aa: CASSTIRGQDTEAFF

j_gene: TRBJ1-5
abundance: NA
d_gene: NA
v_gene: TRBV2
CDR3nt: TGTGCCAGCAGTGCAGGTTTGGTTTTAGGTCAGCCCCAGCATTTT
CDR3aa: CASSAGLVLGQPQHF

j_gene: TRBJ1-1
abundance: NA
d_gene: NA
v_gene: TRBV7-9
CDR3nt: TGTGCCAGCAGCTCCGGACAGGAAGCTTTCTTT
CDR3aa: CASSSGQEAFF

j_gene: TRBJ2-7
abundance: NA
d_gene: NA
v_gene: TRBV6-6
CDR3nt: TGTGCCAGCAGCACTCCGGGGAACAGGGACGGCGAGCAGTACTTC
CDR3aa: CASSTPGNRDGEQYF

j_gene: TRBJ2-2
abundance: NA
d_gene: TRBD2
v_gene: TRBV6-5
CDR3nt: TGTGCCAGCAGTTACTGGGAGAGCTGGGGGGGCGGGGAGCTGTTTTTT
CDR3aa: CASSYWESWGGGELFF

j_gene: TRBJ2-3
abundance: NA
d_gene: NA
v_gene: TRBV7-3
CDR3nt: TGTGCCAGCAGCTTAAGGGCCCAGGGGGACTGGTTGTCAGATACGCAGTATTTT
CDR3aa: CASSLRAQGDWLSDTQYF

j_gene: TRBJ2-7
abundance: few
d_gene: NA
v_gene: TRBV30
CDR3nt: TGTGCCTGGAAGGGACTCGGGGGGCCAACCTACGAGCAGTACTTC
CDR3aa: CAWKGLGGPTYEQYF